This record concerns one TCR beta chain sequence. Its antigen remains unidentified. TCRdb re-called the 5' RACE reads, yielding one record per CDR3 amino acid sequence without DNA. Recorded for this sample: 250,000 to 300,000 distinct CDR3 sequences. This sample was included in a study of T cells expressing NK-cell markers. Study details: Investigators obtained TCR beta repertoires from sorted CD3+CD56+NKG2C+, CD3+CD56+NKG2C- and CD3+CD56-NKG2C+ T cells. Sequenced donors, eight in total, included seven who were HCMV-seropositive and one who was seronegative.

Per germline, CDR1 GTSNPN and CDR2 SVGIG (reference sequence). The CDR3 totals 13 residues. Study outcomes and limitations: NKG2C+ dominant clonotype frequencies in 6 or 7 donors were 1.0-7.0% of CD8+ T cells. HCMV specificity of expanded NKG2C+ T cell clones remained unclear.

Material for sequencing was blood T cells: a sorted CD56 or NKG2C T cell subset, CD4+ or CD8+ T cells, or bulk PBMC T cells (not recorded which). The TCR sequence derives from a woman between 18 and 70 years old in good health. The rearrangement joins TRBV30 to TRBJ2-3. This CDR3 is CAWSASSTDTQYF. Using reference TRBV30 and TRBJ2-3 for the parts outside the CDR3, the full variable domain is SQTIHQWPATLVQPVGSPLSLECTVEGTSNPNLYWYRQAAGRGLQLLFYSVGIGQISSEVPQNLSASRPQDRQFILSSKKLLLSDSGFYLCAWSASSTDTQYFGPGTRLTVL.